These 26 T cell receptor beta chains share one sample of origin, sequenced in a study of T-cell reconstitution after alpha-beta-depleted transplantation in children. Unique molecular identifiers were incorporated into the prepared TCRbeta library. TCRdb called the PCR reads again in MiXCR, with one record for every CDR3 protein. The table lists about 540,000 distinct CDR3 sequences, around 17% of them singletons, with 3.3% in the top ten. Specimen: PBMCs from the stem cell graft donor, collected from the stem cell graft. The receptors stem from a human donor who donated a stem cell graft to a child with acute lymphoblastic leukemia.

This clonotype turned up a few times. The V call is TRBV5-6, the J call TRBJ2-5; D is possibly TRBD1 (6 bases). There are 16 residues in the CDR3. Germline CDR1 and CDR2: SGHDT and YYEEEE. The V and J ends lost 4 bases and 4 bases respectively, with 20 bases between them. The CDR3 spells CASSQGSGTPGETQYF. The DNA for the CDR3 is TGTGCCAGCAGCCAGGGGTCCGGGACACCCGGAGAGACCCAGTACTTC.

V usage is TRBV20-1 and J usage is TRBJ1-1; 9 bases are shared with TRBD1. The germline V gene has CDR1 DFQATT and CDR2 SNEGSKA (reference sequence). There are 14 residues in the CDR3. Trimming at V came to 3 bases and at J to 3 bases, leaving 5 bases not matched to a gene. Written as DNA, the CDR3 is TGCAGTGCTAGGACAGGGGGTGGGGACACTGAAGCTTTCTTT. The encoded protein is CSARTGGGDTEAFF.

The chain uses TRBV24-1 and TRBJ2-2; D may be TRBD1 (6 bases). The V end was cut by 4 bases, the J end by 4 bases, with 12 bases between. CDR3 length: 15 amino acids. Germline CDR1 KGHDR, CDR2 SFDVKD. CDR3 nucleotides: TGTGCCACCAGTGACCCGGACAGCGGCACCGGGGAGCTGTTTTTT. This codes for CATSDPDSGTGELFF.

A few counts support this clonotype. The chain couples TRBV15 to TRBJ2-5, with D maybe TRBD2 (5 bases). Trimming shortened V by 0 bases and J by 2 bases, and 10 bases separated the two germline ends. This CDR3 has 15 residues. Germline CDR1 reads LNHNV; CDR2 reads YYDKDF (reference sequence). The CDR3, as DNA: TGTGCCACCAGCAGAGATTTCGGGAAACAAGAGACCCAGTACTTC. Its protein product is CATSRDFGKQETQYF.

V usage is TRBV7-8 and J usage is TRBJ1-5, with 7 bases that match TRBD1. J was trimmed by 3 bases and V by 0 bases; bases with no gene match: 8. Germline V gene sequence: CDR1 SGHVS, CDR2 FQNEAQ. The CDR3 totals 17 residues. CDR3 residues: CASSLAPTGFINQPQHF. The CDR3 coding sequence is TGTGCCAGCAGCTTAGCTCCGACAGGGTTTATCAATCAGCCCCAGCATTTT.

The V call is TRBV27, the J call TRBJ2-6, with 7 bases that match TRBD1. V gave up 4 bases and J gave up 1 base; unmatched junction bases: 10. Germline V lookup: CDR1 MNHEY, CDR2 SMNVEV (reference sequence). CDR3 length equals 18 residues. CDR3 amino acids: CASSSPQQGFSGANVLTF. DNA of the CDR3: TGTGCCAGCAGTTCCCCGCAACAGGGGTTTTCTGGGGCCAACGTCCTGACTTTC.

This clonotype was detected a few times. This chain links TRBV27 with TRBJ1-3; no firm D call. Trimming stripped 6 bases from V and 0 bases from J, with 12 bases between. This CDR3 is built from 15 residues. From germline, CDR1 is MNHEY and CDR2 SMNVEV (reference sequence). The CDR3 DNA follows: TGTGCCAGCAGCCCACTACAGAGCTCTGGAAACACCATATATTTT. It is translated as CASSPLQSSGNTIYF.

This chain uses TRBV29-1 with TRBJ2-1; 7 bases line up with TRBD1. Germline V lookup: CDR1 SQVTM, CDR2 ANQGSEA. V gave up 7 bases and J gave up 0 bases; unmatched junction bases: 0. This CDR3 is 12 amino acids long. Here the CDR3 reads CSGQGSYNEQFF. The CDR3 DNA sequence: TGCAGCGGACAGGGCTCCTACAATGAGCAGTTCTTC.

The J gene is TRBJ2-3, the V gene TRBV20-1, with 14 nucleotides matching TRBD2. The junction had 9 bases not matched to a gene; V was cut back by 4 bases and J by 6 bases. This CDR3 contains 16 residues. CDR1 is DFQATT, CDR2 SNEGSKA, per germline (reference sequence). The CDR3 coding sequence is TGCAGTGCTACACCTGGACTAGCGGGAGGCGGGGATACGCAGTATTTT. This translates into CSATPGLAGGGDTQYF.

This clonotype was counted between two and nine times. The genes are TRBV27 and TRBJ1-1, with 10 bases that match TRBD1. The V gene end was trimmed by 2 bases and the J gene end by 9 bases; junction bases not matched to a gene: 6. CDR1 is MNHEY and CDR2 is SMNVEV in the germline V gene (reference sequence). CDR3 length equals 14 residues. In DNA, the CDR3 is TGTGCCAGCAGTTTAGCTGGGACAGGGGATAAAGCTTTCTTT. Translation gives CASSLAGTGDKAFF.

The CDR3 is CASSSLKTGEYTEAFF. CDR3 in DNA: TGTGCCAGCAGCTCACTGAAAACAGGGGAGTACACTGAAGCTTTCTTT. The J gene is TRBJ1-1, the V gene TRBV7-2; 7 bases are shared with TRBD1. The CDR3 spans 16 residues. J gave up 3 bases and V 4 bases, and 11 bases lay outside the gene matches. Per the germline V gene, CDR1 is SGHTA and CDR2 is FQGNSA.

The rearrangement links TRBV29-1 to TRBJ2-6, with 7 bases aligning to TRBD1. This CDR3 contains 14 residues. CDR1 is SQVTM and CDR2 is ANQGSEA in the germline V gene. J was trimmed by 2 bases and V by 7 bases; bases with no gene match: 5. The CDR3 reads CSAVDRAGANVLTF. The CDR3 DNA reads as TGCAGCGCCGTAGACAGGGCTGGGGCCAACGTCCTGACTTTC.

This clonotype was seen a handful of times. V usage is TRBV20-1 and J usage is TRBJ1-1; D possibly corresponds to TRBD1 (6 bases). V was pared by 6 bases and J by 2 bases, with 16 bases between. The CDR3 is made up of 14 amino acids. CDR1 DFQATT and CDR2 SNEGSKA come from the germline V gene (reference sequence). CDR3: CSAPKVGGNTEAFF. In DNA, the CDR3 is TGCAGTGCCCCGAAAGTTGGGGGCAACACTGAAGCTTTCTTT.

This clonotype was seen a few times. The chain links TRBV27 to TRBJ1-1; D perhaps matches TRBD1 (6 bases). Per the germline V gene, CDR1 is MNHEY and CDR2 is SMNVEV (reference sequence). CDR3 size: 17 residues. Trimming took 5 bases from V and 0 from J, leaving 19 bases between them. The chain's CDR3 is CASSPAYGGPLNTEAFF. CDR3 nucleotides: TGTGCCAGCAGTCCCGCTTATGGGGGGCCTCTGAACACTGAAGCTTTCTTT.

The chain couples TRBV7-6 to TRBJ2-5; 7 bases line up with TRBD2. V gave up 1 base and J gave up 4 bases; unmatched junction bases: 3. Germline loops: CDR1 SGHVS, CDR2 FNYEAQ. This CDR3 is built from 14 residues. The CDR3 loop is CASSLGAGSETQYF. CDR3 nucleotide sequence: TGTGCCAGCAGCTTAGGAGCGGGGTCAGAGACCCAGTACTTC.

In nucleotides, the CDR3 is TGTGCCAGTCGGGACTTCACAGATACGCAGTATTTT. It yields the protein CASRDFTDTQYF. This chain joins TRBV12-3 or TRBV12-4 and TRBJ2-3; maybe TRBD2 (6 bases). Between the trimmed V and J ends, which lost 9 bases and 2 bases, there was a span of 9 bases. The CDR3 extends over 12 amino acids.

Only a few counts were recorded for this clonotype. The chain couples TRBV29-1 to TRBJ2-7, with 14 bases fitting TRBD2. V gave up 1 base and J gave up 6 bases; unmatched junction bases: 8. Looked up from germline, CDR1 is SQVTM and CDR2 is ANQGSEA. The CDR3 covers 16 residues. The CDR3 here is CSVEGLAGGSSGEQYF. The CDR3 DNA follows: TGCAGCGTTGAAGGACTAGCGGGAGGGTCCTCGGGCGAGCAGTACTTC.

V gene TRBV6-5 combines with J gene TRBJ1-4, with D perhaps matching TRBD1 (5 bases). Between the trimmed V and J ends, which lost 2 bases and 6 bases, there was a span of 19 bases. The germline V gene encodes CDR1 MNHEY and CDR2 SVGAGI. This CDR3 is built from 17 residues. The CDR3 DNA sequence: TGTGCCAGCAGTTACACGAGACGTCGGCGGGGGTATGAAAAACTGTTTTTT. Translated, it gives CASSYTRRRRGYEKLFF.

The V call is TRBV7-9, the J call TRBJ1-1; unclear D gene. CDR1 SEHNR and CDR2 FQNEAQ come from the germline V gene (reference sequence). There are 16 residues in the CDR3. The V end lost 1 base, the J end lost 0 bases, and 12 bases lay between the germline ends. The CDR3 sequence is CASSLGAGLMNTEAFF. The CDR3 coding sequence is TGTGCCAGCAGCTTAGGGGCAGGACTCATGAACACTGAAGCTTTCTTT.

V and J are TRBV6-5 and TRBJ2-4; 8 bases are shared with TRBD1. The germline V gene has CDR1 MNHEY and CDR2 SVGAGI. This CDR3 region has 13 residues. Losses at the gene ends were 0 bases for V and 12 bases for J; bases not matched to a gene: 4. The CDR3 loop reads CASSYSDRASQYF. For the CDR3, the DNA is TGTGCCAGCAGTTACTCGGACAGGGCAAGTCAGTACTTC.

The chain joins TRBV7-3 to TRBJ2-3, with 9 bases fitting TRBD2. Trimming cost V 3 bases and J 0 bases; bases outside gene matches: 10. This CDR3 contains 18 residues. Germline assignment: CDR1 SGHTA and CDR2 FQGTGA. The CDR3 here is CASSFSRLAVSSTDTQYF. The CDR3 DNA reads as TGTGCCAGCAGCTTTAGTAGACTAGCGGTCTCTAGCACAGATACGCAGTATTTT.

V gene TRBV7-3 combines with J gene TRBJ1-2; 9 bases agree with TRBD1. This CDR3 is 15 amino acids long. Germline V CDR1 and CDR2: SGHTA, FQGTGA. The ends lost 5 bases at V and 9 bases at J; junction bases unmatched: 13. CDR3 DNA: TGTGCCAGCAGCGCAACAGGGGGCGCACGCATTCGCTACACCTTC. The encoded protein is CASSATGGARIRYTF.

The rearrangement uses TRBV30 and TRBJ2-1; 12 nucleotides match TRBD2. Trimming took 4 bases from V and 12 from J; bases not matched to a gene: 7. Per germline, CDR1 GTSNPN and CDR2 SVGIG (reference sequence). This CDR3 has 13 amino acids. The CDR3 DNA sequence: TGTGCCTGGACTCGGCTAGCGGGAGGGGGGCAGTTCTTC. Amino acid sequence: CAWTRLAGGGQFF.

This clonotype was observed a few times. CDR3 sequence: CASRTHEAGELFF. CDR3 bases: TGTGCCAGCAGGACTCACGAGGCCGGGGAGCTGTTTTTT. The chain couples TRBV6-6 to TRBJ2-2; D remains ambiguous. The CDR3 has 13 residues. The V end was cut by 6 bases, the J end by 6 bases, with 11 bases between. The germline gives CDR1 MNHNY, CDR2 SVGAGI (reference sequence).

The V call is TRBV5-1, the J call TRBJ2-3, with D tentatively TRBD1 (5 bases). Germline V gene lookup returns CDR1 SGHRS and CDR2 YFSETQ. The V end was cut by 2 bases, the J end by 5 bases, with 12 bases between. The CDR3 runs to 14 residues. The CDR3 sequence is CASSLLPGKDTQYF. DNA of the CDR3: TGCGCCAGCAGCTTACTACCAGGGAAAGATACGCAGTATTTT.

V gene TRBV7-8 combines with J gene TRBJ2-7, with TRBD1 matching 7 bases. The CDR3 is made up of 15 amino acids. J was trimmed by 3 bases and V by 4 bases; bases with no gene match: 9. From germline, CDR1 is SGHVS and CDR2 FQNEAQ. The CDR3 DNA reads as TGTGCCAGCAGCTCCCAGGACAGGACATACTACGAGCAGTACTTC. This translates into CASSSQDRTYYEQYF.